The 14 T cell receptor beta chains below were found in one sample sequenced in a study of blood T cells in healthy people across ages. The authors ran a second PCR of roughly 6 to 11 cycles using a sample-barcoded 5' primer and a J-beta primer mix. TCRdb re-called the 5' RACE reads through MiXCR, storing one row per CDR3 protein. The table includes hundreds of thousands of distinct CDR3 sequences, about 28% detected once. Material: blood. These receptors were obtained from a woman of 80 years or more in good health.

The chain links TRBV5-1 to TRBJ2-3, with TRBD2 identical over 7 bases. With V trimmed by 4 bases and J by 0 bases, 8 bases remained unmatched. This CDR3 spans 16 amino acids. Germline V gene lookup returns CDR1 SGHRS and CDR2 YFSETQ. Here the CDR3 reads CASSGGAGLSTDTQYF. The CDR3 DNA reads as TGCGCCAGCAGCGGGGGAGCGGGACTTAGCACAGATACGCAGTATTTT.

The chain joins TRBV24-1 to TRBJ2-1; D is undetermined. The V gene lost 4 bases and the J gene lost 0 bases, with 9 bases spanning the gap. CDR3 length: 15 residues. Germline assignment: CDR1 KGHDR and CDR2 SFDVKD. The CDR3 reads CATSDRRSSYNEQFF. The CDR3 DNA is TGTGCCACCAGTGACAGACGGAGCTCCTACAATGAGCAGTTCTTC.

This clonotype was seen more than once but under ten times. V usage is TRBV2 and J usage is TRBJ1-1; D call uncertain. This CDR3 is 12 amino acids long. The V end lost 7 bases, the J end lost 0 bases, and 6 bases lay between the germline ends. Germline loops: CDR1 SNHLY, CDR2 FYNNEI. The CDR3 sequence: CASTIMNTEAFF. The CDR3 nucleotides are TGTGCCAGCACCATTATGAACACTGAAGCTTTCTTT.

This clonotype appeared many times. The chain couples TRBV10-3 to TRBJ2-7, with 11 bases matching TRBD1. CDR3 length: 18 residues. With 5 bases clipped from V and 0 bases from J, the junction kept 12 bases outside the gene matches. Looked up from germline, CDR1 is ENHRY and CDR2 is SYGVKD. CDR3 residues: CAISFGTGGDASSYEQYF. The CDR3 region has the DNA TGTGCCATCAGTTTCGGGACAGGGGGAGACGCGAGCTCCTACGAGCAGTACTTC.

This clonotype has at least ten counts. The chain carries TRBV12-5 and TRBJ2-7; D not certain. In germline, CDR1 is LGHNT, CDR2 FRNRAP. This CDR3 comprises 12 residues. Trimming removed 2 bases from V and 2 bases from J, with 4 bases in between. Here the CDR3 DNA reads TGTGCTAGTGGTTTGTCCCCCTACGAGCAGTACTTC. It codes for CASGLSPYEQYF.

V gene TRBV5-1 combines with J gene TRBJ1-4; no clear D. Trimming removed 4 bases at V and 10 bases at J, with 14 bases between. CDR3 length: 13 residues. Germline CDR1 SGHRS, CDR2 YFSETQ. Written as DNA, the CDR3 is TGCGCCAGCAGCGGAACAGAGGATGCAAAACTGTTTTTT. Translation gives CASSGTEDAKLFF.

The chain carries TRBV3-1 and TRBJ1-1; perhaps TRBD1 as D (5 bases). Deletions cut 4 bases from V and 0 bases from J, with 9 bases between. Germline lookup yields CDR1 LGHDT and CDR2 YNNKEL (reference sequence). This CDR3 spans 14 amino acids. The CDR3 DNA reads TGTGCCAGCAGCCGAGGGGCGGTGAACACTGAAGCTTTCTTT. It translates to CASSRGAVNTEAFF.

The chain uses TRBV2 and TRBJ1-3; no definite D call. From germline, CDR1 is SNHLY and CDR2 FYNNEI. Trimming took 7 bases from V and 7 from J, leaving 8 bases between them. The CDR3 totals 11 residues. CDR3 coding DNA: TGTGCCAGCACTGGTGGGAACACCATATATTTT. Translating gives CASTGGNTIYF. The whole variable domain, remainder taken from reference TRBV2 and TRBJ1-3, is EPEVTQTPSHQVTQMGQEVILRCVPISNHLYFYWYRQILGQKVEFLVSFYNNEISEKSEIFDDQFSVERPDGSNFTLKIRSTKLEDSAMYFCASTGGNTIYFGEGSWLTVV.

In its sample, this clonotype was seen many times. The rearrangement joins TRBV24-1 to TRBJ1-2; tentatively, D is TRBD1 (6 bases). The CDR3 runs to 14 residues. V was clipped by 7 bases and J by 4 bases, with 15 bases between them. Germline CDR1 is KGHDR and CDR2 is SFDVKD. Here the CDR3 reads CATSERTDLYGYTF. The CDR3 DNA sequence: TGTGCCACCAGCGAAAGGACAGACCTCTATGGCTACACCTTC.

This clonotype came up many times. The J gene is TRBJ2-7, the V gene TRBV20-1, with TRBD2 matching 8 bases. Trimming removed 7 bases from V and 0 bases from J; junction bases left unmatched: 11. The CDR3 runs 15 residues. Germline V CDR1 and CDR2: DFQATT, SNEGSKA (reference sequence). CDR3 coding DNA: TGCAGTGTCCCATTAGTTAGCGGGGACTCCTACGAGCAGTACTTC. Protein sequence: CSVPLVSGDSYEQYF.

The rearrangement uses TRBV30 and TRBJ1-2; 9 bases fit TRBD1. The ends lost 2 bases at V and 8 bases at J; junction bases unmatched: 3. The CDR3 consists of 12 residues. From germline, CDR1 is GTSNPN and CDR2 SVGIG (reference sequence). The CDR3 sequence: CAWSPGQGGYTF. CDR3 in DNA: TGTGCCTGGAGTCCGGGACAGGGAGGCTACACCTTC.

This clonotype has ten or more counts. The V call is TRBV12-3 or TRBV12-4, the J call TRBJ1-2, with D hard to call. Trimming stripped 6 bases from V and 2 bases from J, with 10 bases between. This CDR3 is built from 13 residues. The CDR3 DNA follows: TGTGCCAGCAGCCCTACCCAAAACTATGGCTACACCTTC. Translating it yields CASSPTQNYGYTF.

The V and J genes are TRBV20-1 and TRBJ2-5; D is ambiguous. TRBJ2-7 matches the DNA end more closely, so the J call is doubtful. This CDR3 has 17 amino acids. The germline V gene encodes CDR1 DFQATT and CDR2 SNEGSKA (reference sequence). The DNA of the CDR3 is TGCAGTGCTAGAATCGGCGGCCGGGCGATGGTTAGCTACGAGCAGTACTTC. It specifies CSARIGGRAMVSYEQYF.

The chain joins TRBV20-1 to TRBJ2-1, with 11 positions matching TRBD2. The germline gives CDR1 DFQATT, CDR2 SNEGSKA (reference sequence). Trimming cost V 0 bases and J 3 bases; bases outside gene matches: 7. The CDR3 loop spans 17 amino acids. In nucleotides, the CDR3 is TGCAGTGCTAGAGACTCTAGCGGGAGGACCGGCTACAATGAGCAGTTCTTC. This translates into CSARDSSGRTGYNEQFF.